This entry lists 25 T cell receptor beta chains sequenced from one sample in a study of cytomegalovirus exposure and HLA in healthy donors. Here immunoSEQ multiplex PCR was the method, and the copy in TCRdb shows in-frame clones only, minus some. The sample contains about 150,000 clones, roughly nine tenths of which appear only once. The specimen sequenced was PBMCs. The receptors were sampled from a woman younger than 30 in good health and CMV-seropositive.

V usage is TRBV5-1 and J usage is TRBJ2-2, with D perhaps matching TRBD2 (6 bases). Trimming shortened V by 6 bases and J by 3 bases, and 18 bases separated the two germline ends. The CDR3 loop spans 16 amino acids. Germline V gene sequence: CDR1 SGHRS, CDR2 YFSETQ. CDR3: CASTLGGWVDTGELFF. As DNA, the CDR3 is TGCGCCAGCACCCTGGGAGGTTGGGTTGACACCGGGGAGCTGTTTTTT. The variable domain in full, completed from reference TRBV5-1 and TRBJ2-2, reads KAGVTQTPRYLIKTRGQQVTLSCSPISGHRSVSWYQQTPGQGLQFLFEYFSETQRNKGNFPGRFSGRQFSNSRSEMNVSTLELGDSALYLCASTLGGWVDTGELFFGEGSRLTVL.

The rearrangement links TRBV30 to TRBJ2-1; no clear D. The CDR3 is made up of 13 amino acids. Germline V gene data show CDR1 as GTSNPN and CDR2 as SVGIG (reference sequence). The V and J ends lost 3 bases and 4 bases respectively, with 10 bases between them. The CDR3 coding sequence is TGTGCCTGGAGGATAGACTTGTACAATGAGCAGTTCTTC. Residues: CAWRIDLYNEQFF.

The chain joins TRBV29-1 to TRBJ2-3; tentative D call: TRBD1 (6 bases). Per the germline V gene, CDR1 is SQVTM and CDR2 is ANQGSEA. Trimming pared 7 bases from V and 2 bases from J, leaving 19 bases between. This CDR3 comprises 15 residues. In DNA, the CDR3 is TGCAGCGCCGAGGTCCCGACAGGTGTCACAGATACGCAGTATTTT. It specifies CSAEVPTGVTDTQYF.

The rearrangement uses TRBV13 and TRBJ2-3, with TRBD2 identical over 10 bases. The trim removed 2 bases at V and 4 bases at J, leaving 9 bases unmatched. The V gene's germline CDR1 is PRHDT and CDR2 FYEKMQ (reference sequence). This CDR3 has 17 residues. DNA for the CDR3: TGTGCCAGCAGCTTACTCCTAGCGGGAGAAGTCTCAGATACGCAGTATTTT. It specifies CASSLLLAGEVSDTQYF.

The CDR3 sequence: CASSLAGRETQYF. The DNA of the CDR3 is TGTGCCAGCAGCTTAGCAGGGCGGGAGACCCAGTACTTC. The chain employs TRBV5-6 and TRBJ2-5, with D possibly TRBD1 on 5 matching bases. Germline-derived CDR1 and CDR2 are SGHDT and YYEEEE. Trimming took 2 bases from V and 5 from J, leaving 10 bases between them. This CDR3 comprises 13 residues. The whole variable domain, remainder taken from reference TRBV5-6 and TRBJ2-5, is DAGVTQSPTHLIKTRGQQVTLRCSPKSGHDTVSWYQQALGQGPQFIFQYYEEEERQRGNFPDRFSGHQFPNYSSELNVNALLLGDSALYLCASSLAGRETQYFGPGTRLLVL.

The chain employs TRBV9 and TRBJ1-2, with D maybe TRBD1 (6 bases). The CDR3 has 13 amino acids. CDR1 SGDLS and CDR2 YYNGEE come from the germline V gene. V was trimmed by 3 bases and J by 7 bases, leaving 13 bases between them. CDR3 sequence: CASSAGEGVGYTF. The DNA of the CDR3 is TGTGCCAGCAGCGCCGGGGAGGGGGTTGGCTACACCTTC.

The J gene is TRBJ2-7, the V gene TRBV9; D may be TRBD2 (5 bases). Germline V gene data show CDR1 as SGDLS and CDR2 as YYNGEE. There are 16 residues in the CDR3. V lost 4 bases to trimming and J lost 0 bases, with 17 bases between them. The CDR3 here is CASSPGEGGSSYEQYF. CDR3 bases: TGTGCCAGCAGCCCAGGTGAGGGCGGTAGCTCCTACGAGCAGTACTTC.

The gene calls are TRBV9 and TRBJ1-2; D remains ambiguous. Deletions cut 4 bases from V and 6 bases from J, with 10 bases between. The CDR3 consists of 12 residues. CDR1 SGDLS and CDR2 YYNGEE come from the germline V gene. The CDR3 loop is CASSPLRHGYTF. The CDR3 nucleotides are TGTGCCAGCAGCCCCCTTCGTCATGGCTACACCTTC. The full variable domain, rest sourced from reference TRBV9 and TRBJ1-2, is DSGVTQTPKHLITATGQRVTLRCSPRSGDLSVYWYQQSLDQGLQFLIQYYNGEERAKGNILERFSAQQFPDLHSELNLSSLELGDSALYFCASSPLRHGYTFGSGTRLTVV.

The sample holds one count of this clone. V gene TRBV19 combines with J gene TRBJ2-7; the match to TRBD2 covers 10 bases. V gave up 3 bases and J gave up 2 bases; unmatched junction bases: 4. Germline CDR1 and CDR2: LNHDA and SQIVND (reference sequence). The CDR3 consists of 15 residues. CDR3: CASSIGTSAAYEQYF. CDR3 sequence (DNA): TGTGCCAGTAGTATCGGGACTAGCGCGGCCTACGAGCAGTACTTC.

CDR3 bases: TGCAGTGCTCTCTTCGGTGAGCAGTTCTTC. It translates to CSALFGEQFF. This chain connects TRBV20-1 to TRBJ2-1; D remains unclear. CDR1 DFQATT and CDR2 SNEGSKA come from the germline V gene (reference sequence). The CDR3 sequence is 10 residues long. V lost 5 bases and J 9 bases, leaving 8 bases between the germline ends.

This sequence joins TRBV4-1 and TRBJ2-1; no definite D call. The germline V gene encodes CDR1 MGHRA and CDR2 YSYEKL. With 1 base removed from V and 3 bases from J, the gap between germline ends came to 13 bases. CDR3 length equals 16 residues. The CDR3 reads CASSQGRLRDYNEQFF. The CDR3 coding sequence is TGCGCCAGCAGCCAAGGGCGGCTCCGAGACTACAATGAGCAGTTCTTC.

This chain links TRBV7-2 with TRBJ2-3, with 7 bases matching TRBD2. The CDR3 totals 16 residues. Per the germline V gene, CDR1 is SGHTA and CDR2 is FQGNSA. V shed 2 bases, J shed 2 bases, and the junction held 7 bases outside the gene matches. DNA of the CDR3: TGTGCCAGCAGCTTATCGGCTAGCGGAACCACAGATACGCAGTATTTT. Translated: CASSLSASGTTDTQYF.

V usage is TRBV15 and J usage is TRBJ1-2, with 10 bases aligning to TRBD1. CDR1 is LNHNV and CDR2 is YYDKDF in the germline V gene (reference sequence). The CDR3 loop spans 17 amino acids. V gave up 8 bases and J gave up 7 bases; unmatched junction bases: 19. CDR3 sequence (DNA): TGTGCCACCGCAGAGGGGCGAGGAGACAGGGGGCGCGGTGGCTACACCTTC. Translated: CATAEGRGDRGRGGYTF.

The V call is TRBV29-1, the J call TRBJ1-3, with D maybe TRBD1 (5 bases). The V end was cut by 4 bases, the J end by 2 bases, with 15 bases between. The CDR3 extends over 15 amino acids. Per the germline V gene, CDR1 is SQVTM and CDR2 is ANQGSEA. CDR3 DNA sequence: TGCAGCGTTGGGAGCGGGGGGAAGGCTGGAAACACCATATATTTT. Protein product: CSVGSGGKAGNTIYF.

This chain joins TRBV4-3 and TRBJ2-1; tentative D call: TRBD2 (6 bases). The CDR3 has 17 residues. Trimming stripped 0 bases from V and 3 bases from J, with 15 bases between. The germline CDR1 and CDR2 sequences are LGHNA and YSLEER. Written as DNA, the CDR3 is TGCGCCAGCAGCCAAGACGAATCAGGACTACACTACAATGAGCAGTTCTTC. It is translated as CASSQDESGLHYNEQFF.

This chain joins TRBV2 and TRBJ1-4; TRBD1 matches at 7 bases. This CDR3 spans 14 amino acids. Germline assignment: CDR1 SNHLY and CDR2 FYNNEI. V lost 7 bases and J lost 10; bases outside the gene matches: 12. The CDR3 is CASKTGTAVPKLFF. The CDR3 DNA reads as TGTGCCAGCAAAACCGGGACAGCGGTGCCAAAACTGTTTTTT.

The chain carries TRBV18 and TRBJ2-1; D is possibly TRBD2 (5 bases). V shed 1 base and J shed 6 bases, with 19 bases lying between them. CDR3 size: 17 residues. Germline V CDR1 and CDR2: KGHSH, LQKENI. Here the CDR3 DNA reads TGTGCCAGCTCACCACTATTACAGCCACGGACTGGCAATGAGCAGTTCTTC. Its protein is CASSPLLQPRTGNEQFF.

The CDR3 loop reads CASSPPGGGSSEAFF. DNA for the CDR3: TGTGCCAGCAGCCCCCCCGGGGGGGGAAGTTCTGAAGCTTTCTTT. J is TRBJ1-1 and V is TRBV9; weak D call: TRBD1 (5 bases). The germline V and J ends were trimmed by 4 bases and 6 bases, with 19 bases remaining between them. This CDR3 is built from 15 residues. CDR1 is SGDLS, CDR2 YYNGEE, per germline.

This clone came up a few times. V is TRBV5-4 and J is TRBJ1-2; D is possibly TRBD1 (5 bases). The CDR3 runs to 18 residues. The V end lost 2 bases, the J end lost 7 bases, and 27 bases lay between the germline ends. From germline, CDR1 is SGHNT and CDR2 YYREEE (reference sequence). CDR3 loop: CASSFGITTVRISGGYTF. CDR3 DNA: TGTGCCAGCAGCTTTGGAATAACGACAGTCAGAATATCGGGTGGCTACACCTTC.

The gene calls are TRBV27 and TRBJ2-2, with D perhaps TRBD1 (5 bases). The ends were cut back, 3 bases at V and 7 bases at J, with 9 bases in the middle. CDR3 length: 13 residues. Germline V gene data show CDR1 as MNHEY and CDR2 as SMNVEV (reference sequence). CDR3 nucleotides: TGTGCCAGCAGTTTTAGGGGTAGCGGGGAGCTGTTTTTT. Its protein is CASSFRGSGELFF.

The V call is TRBV4-2, the J call TRBJ2-2; D is ambiguous. This CDR3 comprises 13 residues. V shed 0 bases and J shed 8 bases, with 7 bases lying between them. Germline CDR1 reads LGHNA; CDR2 reads YNFKEQ. CDR3: CASSQDMRGELFF. The CDR3 DNA reads as TGTGCCAGCAGCCAAGATATGAGAGGGGAGCTGTTTTTT.

The chain is built from TRBV6-1 and TRBJ2-7; 10 bases align to TRBD1. This CDR3 comprises 15 residues. V was pared by 8 bases and J by 3 bases, with 10 bases of the junction left unmatched. Germline V CDR1 and CDR2: MNHNS, SASEGT. CDR3 DNA sequence: TGTGCCAGCCGGGACAGGGGCAAAGGGGGCTACGAGCAGTACTTC. Translation gives CASRDRGKGGYEQYF.

This rearrangement joins TRBV6-6 to TRBJ1-2; TRBD1 might be the D (6 bases). From germline, CDR1 is MNHNY and CDR2 SVGAGI (reference sequence). The CDR3 runs to 13 residues. The germline V and J ends were trimmed by 6 bases and 2 bases, with 10 bases remaining between them. The CDR3 region has the DNA TGTGCCAGCAGCCGCGGACAGAACTATGGCTACACCTTC. Its protein product is CASSRGQNYGYTF.

The CDR3 DNA is TGTGCCAGCAGCCCCAGAACAGGGGGCGCGGGTTTCACCGGGGAGCTGTTTTTT. Translating gives CASSPRTGGAGFTGELFF. This chain uses TRBV5-4 with TRBJ2-2, with 9 bases fitting TRBD1. Germline loops: CDR1 SGHNT, CDR2 YYREEE (reference sequence). V dropped 4 bases and J dropped 4; count of bases not matched to a gene: 14. The length of the CDR3 is 18 residues.

Here the CDR3 DNA reads TGTGCCACCCGACAGGGGGCTAGGGAGACCCAGTACTTC. It translates to CATRQGARETQYF. The chain links TRBV27 to TRBJ2-5, with TRBD1 matching 10 bases. The junction had 7 bases not matched to a gene; V was cut back by 10 bases and J by 5 bases. The germline V gene has CDR1 MNHEY and CDR2 SMNVEV (reference sequence). This CDR3 is 13 amino acids long.